One and the same sample provided the 4 T cell receptor beta chains below, sequenced in a study of T cells after yellow fever vaccination. TCRdb independently ran MiXCR on the 5' RACE reads; one entry per CDR3 protein. The table records 27,000 or so distinct CDR3 sequences, roughly 4.5% of them present only once. Sequences were derived from PBMCs, either bulk or a sorted T-cell subset (CD4+, CD8+, memory, or dextramer-sorted; not recorded which), sampled on the day of the yellow fever booster vaccination. These receptors came from a man aged 18 to 30 who received the YFV17D yellow fever vaccine.

This clonotype was counted many times. The chain employs TRBV12-3 or TRBV12-4 and TRBJ2-7, with D possibly matching TRBD1 (6 bases). V was cut by 7 bases and J by 1 base, with 11 bases left in between. There are 13 residues in the CDR3. The CDR3 nucleotides read TGTGCCAGCAATCAACAGGGTTCCTACGAGCAGTACTTC. The encoded protein is CASNQQGSYEQYF.

About this clonotype itself: A much bigger clone sits one base away, suggesting this may be a read error. This chain connects TRBV27 to TRBJ2-3; 7 nucleotides line up with TRBD1. The CDR3 totals 15 residues. Per the germline V gene, CDR1 is MNHEY and CDR2 is SMNVEV (reference sequence). V lost 2 bases and J lost 14; bases outside the gene matches: 16. The CDR3 spells CASSLTVGESPGGYF. CDR3 coding DNA: TGTGCCAGCAGTTTAACTGTCGGGGAGAGCCCAGGGGGGTATTTT.

This clonotype was found many times. This chain connects TRBV5-1 to TRBJ2-5; TRBD1 or TRBD2 may be the D gene (5 bases each). Germline loops: CDR1 SGHRS, CDR2 YFSETQ. V was clipped by 4 bases and J by 1 base, with 14 bases between them. The CDR3 consists of 15 residues. The CDR3 is CASSLTGAIQETQYF. CDR3 nucleotides: TGCGCCAGCAGCCTGACCGGGGCCATCCAAGAGACCCAGTACTTC.

This CDR3 reads CASSLAAGSYNEQFF. CDR3 bases: TGCGCCAGCAGCTTAGCGGCTGGCTCCTACAATGAGCAGTTCTTC. The chain combines TRBV5-1 with TRBJ2-1, with D maybe TRBD2 (5 bases). Per the germline V gene, CDR1 is SGHRS and CDR2 is YFSETQ. This CDR3 spans 15 amino acids. Between the trimmed V and J ends, which lost 2 bases and 0 bases, there was a span of 9 bases. The variable domain in full, with the rest retrieved from reference TRBV5-1 and TRBJ2-1, is KAGVTQTPRYLIKTRGQQVTLSCSPISGHRSVSWYQQTPGQGLQFLFEYFSETQRNKGNFPGRFSGRQFSNSRSEMNVSTLELGDSALYLCASSLAAGSYNEQFFGPGTRLTVL.